This TCR beta chain was sequenced in a study of CD8+ T cells in alopecia areata. In the study overall: Tofacitinib was taken orally by treated patients, and the dose was 5 to 10 mg twice daily.

Sequencing relied on a cDNA template that was reverse transcribed from extracted RNA. The table came from immunoSEQ multiplex PCR; TCRdb's copy has only in-frame clones and leaves some out. The table has 130,000 to 150,000 clones, over 45% seen once. Of note for this clone: Its antigen remains unidentified.

Germline V CDR1 and CDR2: SEHNR, FQNEAQ (reference sequence). CDR3 length: 13 residues. Trimming stripped 6 bases from V and 5 bases from J, with 10 bases between. Findings and caveats of the study: Normal-skin resident alphabeta T cells also appear among scalp sample sequences.

The chain has TRBV7-9 and TRBJ2-2; tentatively, D is TRBD1 (6 bases). Source material: CD4+ T cells sorted from blood. The sequence was collected from a human donor with alopecia areata. CDR3: CASRTGQTGELFF. CDR3 bases: TGTGCCAGCAGGACAGGACAGACCGGGGAGCTGTTTTTT.